These 26 T cell receptor beta chains share one sample of origin, sequenced in a study of beta chain features in type 1 diabetes. Their recognized antigens are unknown. Reverse transcription of all isolated RNA meant that expressed TCRB transcripts were sequenced. Generated by immunoSEQ multiplex PCR, the TCRdb table keeps only in-frame clones and is missing some. This table holds about 340,000 clones, roughly 13% found once. Whole-study results and caveats: Type 1 diabetes patients had moderately but significantly shorter TCRB CDR3s in all four CD4+ subsets.

Input material: naive CD4+ T cells from blood. These receptors were obtained from a woman between 18 and 29 years old with type 1 diabetes.

In its sample, this clone was seen a few times. V usage is TRBV9 and J usage is TRBJ2-5; maybe TRBD2 (6 bases). Germline V gene data show CDR1 as SGDLS and CDR2 as YYNGEE. Trimming left V 6 bases short and J 4 bases short, with 10 bases between. The CDR3 runs to 12 residues. The CDR3 region has the DNA TGTGCCAGCACGCGGGAAGGAGAGACCCAGTACTTC. Its translation is CASTREGETQYF.

This clone was picked up a small number of times. V and J are TRBV12-5 and TRBJ2-1; D uncertain. CDR1 is LGHNT, CDR2 FRNRAP, per germline. The CDR3 is 12 amino acids. Deletions cut 2 bases from V and 7 bases from J, with 6 bases between. CDR3 region: CASGLSRNEQFF. Here the CDR3 DNA reads TGTGCTAGTGGTTTGAGTAGAAATGAGCAGTTCTTC.

The rearrangement links TRBV5-1 to TRBJ1-1, with TRBD1 matching over 12 bases. V lost 4 bases to trimming and J lost 5 bases; unmatched junction nucleotides: 6. The CDR3 is 15 amino acids. Germline V gene sequence: CDR1 SGHRS, CDR2 YFSETQ. The CDR3 DNA reads TGCGCCAGCAGCCGGGGACAGGGGGCGGGAACTGAAGCTTTCTTT. Protein: CASSRGQGAGTEAFF.

The J gene is TRBJ1-5, the V gene TRBV6-5; tentatively, D is TRBD1 (6 bases). This CDR3 has 15 residues. V was pared by 5 bases and J by 2 bases, with 13 bases between. The germline V gene has CDR1 MNHEY and CDR2 SVGAGI. The DNA for the CDR3 is TGTGCCAGCAGTAAACAGGGCCCGGGCAATCAGCCCCAGCATTTT. Its translation: CASSKQGPGNQPQHF.

Comments on this clone: The sample holds other DNA sequences that translate to the same CDR3. The chain links TRBV30 to TRBJ1-1; TRBD1 is a possible D gene (6 bases). Trimming removed 0 bases from V and 2 bases from J, with 7 bases in between. Germline-derived CDR1 and CDR2 are GTSNPN and SVGIG (reference sequence). There are 13 residues in the CDR3. In DNA, the CDR3 is TGTGCCTGGAGTGTCAGGGGTAACACTGAAGCTTTCTTT. This encodes CAWSVRGNTEAFF. The complete variable domain, with remaining parts taken from reference TRBV30 and TRBJ1-1, reads SQTIHQWPATLVQPVGSPLSLECTVEGTSNPNLYWYRQAAGRGLQLLFYSVGIGQISSEVPQNLSASRPQDRQFILSSKKLLLSDSGFYLCAWSVRGNTEAFFGQGTRLTVV.

The chain is built from TRBV11-3 and TRBJ2-3; perhaps TRBD1 as D (5 bases). Germline loops: CDR1 SGHNT, CDR2 YENEEA. This CDR3 is built from 15 residues. The V and J ends lost 0 bases and 7 bases respectively, with 14 bases between them. This chain's CDR3 is CASSLDQGALHTQYF. The CDR3 coding sequence is TGTGCCAGCAGCTTAGATCAGGGTGCCCTCCATACGCAGTATTTT.

This clone appeared a few times. This chain connects TRBV29-1 to TRBJ2-7; D gene uncertain. Germline CDR1 reads SQVTM; CDR2 reads ANQGSEA. The CDR3 is 13 amino acids. V dropped 2 bases and J dropped 7 bases, with 15 bases sitting between them. CDR3 DNA sequence: TGCAGCGTTGAATCCAGGAACTTGGGTGAGCAGTACTTC. Residues: CSVESRNLGEQYF.

This clone was seen a handful of times. The chain links TRBV2 to TRBJ1-2; D unresolved. Trimming took off 10 bases at V and 3 bases at J, with 18 bases between the two ends. The germline V gene has CDR1 SNHLY and CDR2 FYNNEI. The CDR3 totals 14 residues. CDR3 nucleotides: TGTGCCACCCGACGGGAGGCCCAGGACTATGGCTACACCTTC. The encoded protein is CATRREAQDYGYTF.

In this sample, this clone turned up a few times. The chain employs TRBV2 and TRBJ2-7; a possible D gene is TRBD1 (5 bases). This CDR3 has 12 residues. The germline V and J ends were trimmed by 6 bases and 6 bases, with 12 bases remaining between them. Germline V CDR1 and CDR2: SNHLY, FYNNEI. The CDR3 nucleotides are TGTGCCAGCAGCCAGGGTCGTGGCGAGCAGTACGTC. It codes for CASSQGRGEQYV.

This clone was counted a few times. The same CDR3 is also encoded by other DNA sequences in this sample. The chain employs TRBV18 and TRBJ1-2; the D gene is possibly TRBD1 (5 bases). Trimming pared 3 bases from V and 5 bases from J, leaving 10 bases between. Germline CDR1 KGHSH, CDR2 LQKENI. The CDR3 is made up of 13 amino acids. CDR3 nucleotides: TGTGCCAGCTCACCTCCGGGGGGGTATGGCTACACCTTC. Amino acid sequence: CASSPPGGYGYTF.

CDR3 protein: CATSPRDRGDEQFF. Written as DNA, the CDR3 is TGTGCCACCAGCCCACGGGACAGGGGGGATGAGCAGTTCTTC. The chain has TRBV15 and TRBJ2-1, with 11 bases identical to TRBD1. The CDR3 sequence is 14 residues long. V shed 5 bases and J 8 bases; nucleotides not matched to a gene: 5. The germline V gene encodes CDR1 LNHNV and CDR2 YYDKDF (reference sequence).

This clone came up a few times. The chain recombines TRBV6-6 with TRBJ2-3, with 10 bases that match TRBD1. V dropped 6 bases and J dropped 3; count of bases not matched to a gene: 6. CDR3 length: 15 residues. CDR1 and CDR2 from the germline V gene are MNHNY and SVGAGI (reference sequence). CDR3 region: CASSRGQGRTDTQYF. CDR3 bases: TGTGCCAGCAGCCGGGGACAGGGGAGGACAGATACGCAGTATTTT.

The sample holds a few counts of this clone. V is TRBV7-3 and J is TRBJ1-1; unclear D gene. The V end lost 5 bases, the J end lost 5 bases, and 12 bases lay between the germline ends. The length of the CDR3 is 13 residues. The germline V gene encodes CDR1 SGHTA and CDR2 FQGTGA. Here the CDR3 DNA reads TGTGCCAGCAGCAGGGAGGCGGTTACTGAAGCTTTCTTT. It yields the protein CASSREAVTEAFF. The complete variable domain, with remaining parts taken from reference TRBV7-3 and TRBJ1-1, reads GAGVSQTPSNKVTEKGKYVELRCDPISGHTALYWYRQSLGQGPEFLIYFQGTGAADDSGLPNDRFFAVRPEGSVSTLKIQRTERGDSAVYLCASSREAVTEAFFGQGTRLTVV.

This clone was recorded a few times. The chain joins TRBV19 to TRBJ1-5; 10 positions agree with TRBD1. This CDR3 region has 14 residues. Germline values: CDR1 LNHDA, CDR2 SQIVND (reference sequence). Trimming cost V 5 bases and J 6 bases; bases outside gene matches: 4. The CDR3 bases are TGTGCCAGTAGTGCCCGGGACAGGGGTCAGCCCCAGCATTTT. It specifies CASSARDRGQPQHF.

The chain uses TRBV5-6 and TRBJ2-1; 7 bases line up with TRBD2. CDR1 and CDR2 (germline): SGHDT, YYEEEE. V lost 3 bases and J lost 11; bases outside the gene matches: 8. The length of the CDR3 is 13 residues. CDR3 region: CASSSLLGGKQFF. The CDR3 nucleotides read TGTGCCAGCAGCTCCCTCCTGGGGGGGAAGCAGTTCTTC.

The V call is TRBV30, the J call TRBJ2-4; D perhaps matches TRBD2 (6 bases). This CDR3 comprises 11 residues. Germline V lookup: CDR1 GTSNPN, CDR2 SVGIG (reference sequence). V lost 4 bases to trimming and J lost 6 bases, with 7 bases between them. CDR3 sequence (DNA): TGTGCCTGGATGGGGGGAAACATTCAGTACTTC. Its translation: CAWMGGNIQYF.

The CDR3 region is CATSLASGNTGELFF. CDR3 sequence (DNA): TGTGCCACCAGTCTGGCTAGCGGGAACACCGGGGAGCTGTTTTTT. The chain is built from TRBV15 and TRBJ2-2, with TRBD2 matching over 7 bases. CDR1 is LNHNV and CDR2 is YYDKDF in the germline V gene (reference sequence). The CDR3 spans 15 residues. V lost 6 bases to trimming and J lost 1 base; unmatched junction nucleotides: 5.

The genes are TRBV7-9 and TRBJ2-1, with TRBD2 matching 10 bases. Per the germline V gene, CDR1 is SEHNR and CDR2 is FQNEAQ (reference sequence). The CDR3 is 15 amino acids. V dropped 5 bases and J dropped 3; count of bases not matched to a gene: 4. CDR3 DNA: TGTGCCAGCAGCCCTGGACTAGCGGACTACAATGAGCAGTTCTTC. Protein sequence: CASSPGLADYNEQFF.

This clone has a handful of counts. The chain has TRBV19 and TRBJ2-5, with D perhaps matching TRBD2 (6 bases). The germline gives CDR1 LNHDA, CDR2 SQIVND (reference sequence). Trimming removed 5 bases from V and 5 bases from J, with 15 bases in between. The CDR3 spans 14 residues. For the CDR3, the DNA is TGTGCCAGTAGTTCACGCGGGACCGGGGAGACCCAGTACTTC. It specifies CASSSRGTGETQYF.

CDR3 amino acids: CASSFQGANTGELFF. CDR3 nucleotides: TGCGCCAGCAGCTTCCAGGGGGCTAACACCGGGGAGCTGTTTTTT. This chain joins TRBV5-1 and TRBJ2-2, with 8 positions matching TRBD1. CDR1 is SGHRS and CDR2 is YFSETQ in the germline V gene. The CDR3 is made up of 15 amino acids. The V segment lost 2 bases and the J segment 2 bases; nucleotides outside the gene matches: 2. Supplemented by reference TRBV5-1 and TRBJ2-2, the full variable domain reads KAGVTQTPRYLIKTRGQQVTLSCSPISGHRSVSWYQQTPGQGLQFLFEYFSETQRNKGNFPGRFSGRQFSNSRSEMNVSTLELGDSALYLCASSFQGANTGELFFGEGSRLTVL.

The gene calls are TRBV7-3 and TRBJ2-1, with D tentatively TRBD2 (5 bases). Germline values: CDR1 SGHTA, CDR2 FQGTGA. The V end was cut by 0 bases, the J end by 0 bases, with 12 bases between. The CDR3 has 17 residues. For the CDR3, the DNA is TGTGCCAGCAGCTTAACCGGCGGGCAGAGCTCCTACAATGAGCAGTTCTTC. Translating gives CASSLTGGQSSYNEQFF.

The chain couples TRBV7-8 to TRBJ2-1; TRBD2 might be the D (5 bases). The CDR3 totals 16 residues. V was pared by 6 bases and J by 0 bases, with 15 bases between. Germline CDR1 is SGHVS and CDR2 is FQNEAQ. CDR3 region: CASSRMRVGSYNEQFF. The CDR3 region has the DNA TGTGCCAGCAGTCGCATGCGGGTAGGCTCCTACAATGAGCAGTTCTTC.

The rearrangement joins TRBV6-6 to TRBJ1-2; 9 bases align to TRBD1. The CDR3 length is 15 residues. V gave up 4 bases and J gave up 7 bases; unmatched junction bases: 10. Germline CDR1 and CDR2: MNHNY and SVGAGI (reference sequence). CDR3 in amino acids: CASSSPDRGSGGYTF. The CDR3 DNA reads as TGTGCCAGCAGTTCGCCTGACAGGGGGTCGGGTGGCTACACCTTC.

This clone was recorded a few times. This chain links TRBV5-6 with TRBJ1-1; D gene ambiguous. Trimming took off 5 bases at V and 1 base at J, with 18 bases between the two ends. The CDR3 is 16 amino acids. The germline gives CDR1 SGHDT, CDR2 YYEEEE. The CDR3 region is CASRSWPGIKNTEAFF. In nucleotides, the CDR3 is TGTGCCAGCAGGAGTTGGCCGGGGATCAAGAACACTGAAGCTTTCTTT.

V gene TRBV5-6 combines with J gene TRBJ2-1; 12 bases fit TRBD2. Germline assignment: CDR1 SGHDT and CDR2 YYEEEE. V dropped 4 bases and J dropped 8; count of bases not matched to a gene: 10. This CDR3 has 16 residues. The CDR3 is CASSGLAGGPRHEQFF. In DNA, the CDR3 is TGTGCCAGCAGCGGCCTAGCGGGAGGGCCTAGGCATGAGCAGTTCTTC.

This clone has only a few counts. This chain connects TRBV30 to TRBJ1-1; maybe TRBD1 (6 bases). Germline V gene sequence: CDR1 GTSNPN, CDR2 SVGIG (reference sequence). Trimming pared 5 bases from V and 5 bases from J, leaving 15 bases between. The CDR3 totals 13 residues. The chain's CDR3 is CAWSVGAETEAFF. For the CDR3, the DNA is TGTGCCTGGTCGGTGGGGGCAGAAACTGAAGCTTTCTTT.